Below, one T cell receptor beta chain is given with its context. Its antigen is currently unknown. The data belong to a study of OX40 agonist ivuxolimab in advanced cancers. Study-level background: The drug used for patients, ivuxolimab, was an agonistic anti-OX40 (CD134) antibody. Partial responses occurred in three patients (one hepatocellular carcinoma, two cutaneous melanoma). Study findings and constraints: The antigen specificity of the peripheral T cells (those that were expanded) was not determined.

Profiling relied on immunoSEQ multiplex PCR, and the TCRdb table lists in-frame clones only, not all of them. The sample consists of 70,000 or so clones, 82% of them appearing once. The V gene lost 0 bases and the J gene lost 5 bases, with 15 bases spanning the gap. Germline values: CDR1 SGHRS, CDR2 YFSETQ. This CDR3 has 15 amino acids. The sample in question was CD4+ or CD8+ T cells sorted from blood, obtained in a trial of the OX40 agonist ivuxolimab. The TCR comes from an adult with an advanced solid tumor such as melanoma, head and neck, liver or kidney cancer. This rearrangement joins TRBV5-1 to TRBJ2-7; D possibly corresponds to TRBD1 (7 bases). In DNA form, the CDR3 reads TGCGCCAGCAGCTTGGGTGGGCAGGGGGGAGACGAGCAGTACTTC. Translating it yields CASSLGGQGGDEQYF. The complete variable domain, with remaining parts taken from reference TRBV5-1 and TRBJ2-7, reads KAGVTQTPRYLIKTRGQQVTLSCSPISGHRSVSWYQQTPGQGLQFLFEYFSETQRNKGNFPGRFSGRQFSNSRSEMNVSTLELGDSALYLCASSLGGQGGDEQYFGPGTRLTVT.